This T cell receptor beta chain was retrieved from a study of cytomegalovirus exposure and HLA in healthy donors. These donors were members of the roughly 120-subject validation cohort, a group separate from the roughly 670-subject first cohort. Generated by immunoSEQ multiplex PCR, the TCRdb table keeps only in-frame clones and is missing some. Among about 190,000 clones listed, around 86% were seen once. V was cut by 3 bases and J by 3 bases, with 6 bases left in between. From germline, CDR1 is SNHLY and CDR2 FYNNEI. This CDR3 spans 12 amino acids. The material sequenced was PBMCs. This TCR was recovered from a woman under 30 in good health and CMV-seronegative. The rearrangement joins TRBV2 to TRBJ2-7; D gene unclear. The CDR3 is CASSDSGYEQYF. The CDR3 nucleotides are TGTGCCAGCAGTGATTCGGGCTACGAGCAGTACTTC.